This T cell receptor beta chain appears in the sequencing data of a study of T cells in Graves' hyperthyroidism and ophthalmopathy. The hyperthyroidism was newly diagnosed and had lasted under 2 months; the patients were aged 18 to 65. Reasons for excluding patients were uncontrolled infection, other autoimmune disease, pregnancy or lactation. This clonotype has at least ten counts. The V and J ends lost 6 bases and 0 bases respectively, with 8 bases between them. The CDR3 sequence is 13 residues long. Per germline, CDR1 SNHLY and CDR2 FYNNEI. TCR beta CDR3 regions were amplified from RNA transcripts. In the first-round RT-PCR of the TCR CDR3, the HTBI primer set was used. TCRdb re-called the multiplex PCR reads with MiXCR, one entry per CDR3 protein. The table shows about 420,000 distinct CDR3 sequences, with roughly an eighth occurring only once.

This TCR was sampled from a woman aged 18-30 years with Graves' hyperthyroidism. The sample was blood. This chain uses TRBV2 with TRBJ1-1; D not resolved. CDR3 bases: TGTGCCAGCAGCGTCACAATGAACACTGAAGCTTTCTTT. As protein: CASSVTMNTEAFF.